The sequence of this T cell receptor (beta chain) was determined in a study of T-cell memory formation after mild COVID-19. This clonotype occurred a few times. Germline assignment: CDR1 MGHRA and CDR2 YSYEKL. V lost 0 bases to trimming and J lost 0 bases; unmatched junction nucleotides: 1. The CDR3 is made up of 16 amino acids. TCRdb re-called the 5' RACE reads with MiXCR, one entry per CDR3 protein. The sample yields just under 350,000 distinct CDR3 sequences, 10% to 15% seen once. The J gene is TRBJ2-7, the V gene TRBV4-1; 11 nucleotides line up with TRBD2. The receptor's source is a man aged 18 to 29 who had mild COVID-19 (a few samples of this study predate the infection). Cell type and time point are not known. The source material was PBMCs or a T cell subset sorted from them (not recorded which). CDR3 nucleotide sequence: TGCGCCAGCAGCCAAGAGGGACTAGCGGTCTCCTACGAGCAGTACTTC. Translation gives CASSQEGLAVSYEQYF.